The T cell receptor beta chain under discussion was sequenced for a study of cytomegalovirus exposure and HLA in healthy donors. Study context: Most donors, about 77% of over 300 genotyped, fell in the Caucasian-associated ancestry cluster. General observations from the study: Immune exposure information available was restricted to CMV serostatus.

Note on this clone: Antigen: not known.

The study ran its PCR with 60 Vbeta and 13 Jbeta primers. Original processing methods: Later analysis identified around 85 million unique TCR beta chains, approximately 11 million shared. Assay: immunoSEQ multiplex PCR; the TCRdb copy retains only in-frame clones and omits some. Clone size and the V and J calls come from that table; the DNA yielded D and trimming. This table holds 120,000 or so clones, about four fifths found once. V was clipped by 3 bases and J by 9 bases; unmatched bases: 2. The CDR3 is made up of 14 amino acids. Germline CDR1 reads SGHTA; CDR2 reads FQGNSA. The chain links TRBV7-2 to TRBJ2-3, with 14 bases that match TRBD2. The clonotype was recovered from a human donor in good health. Source material: PBMCs. The CDR3 sequence is CASSLGTSGGTQYF. The CDR3 region has the DNA TGTGCCAGCAGCTTGGGGACTAGCGGGGGAACGCAGTATTTT.